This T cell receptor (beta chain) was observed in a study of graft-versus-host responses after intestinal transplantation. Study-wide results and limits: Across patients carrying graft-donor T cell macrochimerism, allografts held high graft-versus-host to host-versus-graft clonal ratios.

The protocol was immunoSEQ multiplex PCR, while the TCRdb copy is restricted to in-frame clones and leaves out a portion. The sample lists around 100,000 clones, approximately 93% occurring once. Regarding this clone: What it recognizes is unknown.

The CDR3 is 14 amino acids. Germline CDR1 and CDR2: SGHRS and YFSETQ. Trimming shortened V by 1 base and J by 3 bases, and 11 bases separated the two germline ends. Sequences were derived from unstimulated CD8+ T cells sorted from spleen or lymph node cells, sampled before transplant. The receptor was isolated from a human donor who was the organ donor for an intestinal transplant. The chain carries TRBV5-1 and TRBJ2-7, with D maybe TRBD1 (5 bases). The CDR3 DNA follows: TGCGCCAGCAGCTTGAGCCAGGGAAGCTACGAGCAGTACTTC. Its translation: CASSLSQGSYEQYF.